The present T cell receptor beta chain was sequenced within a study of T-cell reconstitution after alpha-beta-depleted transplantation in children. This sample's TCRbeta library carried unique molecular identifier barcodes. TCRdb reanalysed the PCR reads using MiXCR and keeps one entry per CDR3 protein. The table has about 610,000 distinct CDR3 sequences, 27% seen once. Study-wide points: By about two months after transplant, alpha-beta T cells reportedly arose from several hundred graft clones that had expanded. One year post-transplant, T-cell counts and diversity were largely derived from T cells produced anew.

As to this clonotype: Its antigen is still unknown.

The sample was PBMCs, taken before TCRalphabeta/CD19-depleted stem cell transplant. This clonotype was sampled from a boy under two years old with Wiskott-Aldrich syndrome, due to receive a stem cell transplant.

The CDR3, as DNA: TGTGCCAGCAGTTTACGTGGGGGCAGGGGGCTAGCCCTGAGCTCCTACGAGCAGTACTTC. Residues: CASSLRGGRGLALSSYEQYF. The chain recombines TRBV12-3 or TRBV12-4 with TRBJ2-7, with 8 bases matching TRBD1. J gave up 0 bases and V 2 bases, and 18 bases lay outside the gene matches. This CDR3 contains 20 residues.